The clone carrying this TCR beta chain occurred many times. The antigen remains unidentified. The data originate from a study of breast tumors, draining lymph nodes, adjacent tissues. Via MiXCR, TCRdb re-called the multiplex PCR reads, giving one row per CDR3 protein. The table shows some 97,000 distinct CDR3 sequences, with around 20% occurring only once. Samples came from axillary lymph nodes draining the breast cancer. Study-wide results and caveats: Tumor repertoires ranked between lymph nodes and nontumor tissue in diversity, with V and J gene preferences. Luminal-like breast cancer showed significantly greater tumor-nontumor repertoire similarity than basal-like breast cancer did. Most tumor T cells seemingly derive from lymph node, then expand in tumor. Tumor T cell lymph node origin was a supported hypothesis, not proven.

V gave up 1 base and J gave up 0 bases, with 13 bases separating them. The CDR3 has 16 residues. Per germline, CDR1 DFQATT and CDR2 SNEGSKA (reference sequence). The sample consisted of axillary lymph node tissue. This chain joins TRBV20-1 and TRBJ2-4; D uncertain. The source of this sequence is a female donor with breast cancer. Some clones in this sample may be carry-over from other donors' samples. The DNA for the CDR3 is TGCAGTGCTAGAGGGGTGGAAGGTTTAGCCAAAAACATTCAGTACTTC. Translating it yields CSARGVEGLAKNIQYF.